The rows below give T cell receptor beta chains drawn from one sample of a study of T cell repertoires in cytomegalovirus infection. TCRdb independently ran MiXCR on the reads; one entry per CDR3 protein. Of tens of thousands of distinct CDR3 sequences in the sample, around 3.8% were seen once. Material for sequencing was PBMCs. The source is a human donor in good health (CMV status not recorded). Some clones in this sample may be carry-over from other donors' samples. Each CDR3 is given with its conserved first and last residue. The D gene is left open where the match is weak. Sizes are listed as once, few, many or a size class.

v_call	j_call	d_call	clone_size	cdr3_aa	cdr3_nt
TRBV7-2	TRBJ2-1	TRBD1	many	CASSYTGTGGYNEQFF	TGTGCCAGCAGTTATACCGGGACAGGGGGCTACAATGAGCAGTTCTTC
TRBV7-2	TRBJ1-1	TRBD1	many	CASSSRGLATEAFF	TGTGCCAGCAGCTCCAGGGGGTTAGCGACTGAAGCTTTCTTT
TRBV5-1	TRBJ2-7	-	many	CASSLVGGPYEQYF	TGCGCCAGCAGCTTGGTAGGGGGACCATACGAGCAGTACTTC
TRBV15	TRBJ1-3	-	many	CATSREMANSGNTIYF	TGTGCCACCAGCAGAGAAATGGCGAATTCTGGAAACACCATATATTTT
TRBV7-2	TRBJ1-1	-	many	CASSLGQNTMNTEAFF	TGTGCCAGCAGCCTTGGACAGAATACGATGAACACTGAAGCTTTCTTT
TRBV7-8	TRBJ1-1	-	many	CASSIVGPMNTEAFF	TGTGCCAGCAGCATCGTGGGCCCCATGAACACTGAAGCTTTCTTT
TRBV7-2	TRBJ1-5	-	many	CASSLRGNQPQHF	TGTGCCAGCAGCTTACGGGGCAATCAGCCCCAGCATTTT
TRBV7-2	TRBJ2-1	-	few	CASSLYGQLRYNEQFF	TGTGCCAGCAGCCTCTACGGGCAACTTAGATACAATGAGCAGTTCTTC
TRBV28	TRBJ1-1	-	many	CASSFGWPITEAFF	TGTGCCAGCAGTTTTGGGTGGCCAATCACTGAAGCTTTCTTT
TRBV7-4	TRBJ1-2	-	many	CASSLGGGYGYTF	TGTGCCAGCAGCTTAGGAGGGGGCTATGGCTACACCTTC
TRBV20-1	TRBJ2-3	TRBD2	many	CSAYRGGPTDTQYF	TGCAGTGCTTATCGGGGGGGCCCCACAGATACGCAGTATTTT
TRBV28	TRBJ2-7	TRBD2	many	CASSSPVLAGIYEQYF	TGTGCCAGCAGCTCACCGGTTCTAGCGGGAATATACGAGCAGTACTTC
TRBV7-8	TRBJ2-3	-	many	CASSLQRAQDTQYF	TGTGCCAGCAGCTTACAGCGGGCACAGGATACGCAGTATTTT
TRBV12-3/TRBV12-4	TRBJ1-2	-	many	CASSLAFRLDSYGYTF	TGTGCCAGCAGTTTAGCTTTTAGGTTAGACTCCTATGGCTACACCTTC
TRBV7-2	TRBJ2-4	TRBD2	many	CASRPSGGAKNIQYF	TGTGCCAGCAGGCCGAGCGGGGGGGCAAAAAACATTCAGTACTTC
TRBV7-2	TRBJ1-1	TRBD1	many	CASSLQGGNTEAFF	TGTGCCAGCAGCTTACAGGGGGGGAACACTGAAGCTTTCTTT
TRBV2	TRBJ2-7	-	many	CASSVQGYEQYF	TGTGCCAGCAGTGTCCAGGGTTACGAGCAGTACTTC